This TCR beta chain comes out of a study of shared clonotypes between healthy human individuals. Study-level findings and limits: With several donors compared, approximately 5% of naive CD4 clonotypes were shared.

Naive-designated CD8 cells lacked CD45RO, were positively enriched for CCR7, and omitted terminally differentiated effector memory CD45RA+ cells. Within Nashville, Tennessee resided all donors, each a Caucasian adult. A note on this clone: Its antigen is unknown.

Sequencing used immunoSEQ multiplex PCR; TCRdb keeps in-frame clones, though not all of them. The table includes approximately 740,000 clones, more than 85% detected once. The sample was naive CD8+ T cells sorted from blood. The receptor was derived from a man younger than 40 in good health.

CDR3 sequence: CASSLPQDSGGAIYF. The CDR3 DNA sequence: TGTGCCAGCAGCTTACCACAGGACAGCGGCGGGGCCATATATTTT. The V and J genes are TRBV7-9 and TRBJ1-3, with D possibly matching TRBD1 (6 bases). CDR3 length: 15 residues. Trimming removed 2 bases at V and 11 bases at J, with 19 bases between. CDR1 is SEHNR and CDR2 is FQNEAQ in the germline V gene (reference sequence).